These 8 T cell receptor beta chains were all obtained from the same sample, sequenced in a study of blood T cells in healthy people across ages. Primers used in a second PCR of about 6 to 11 cycles were a sample-barcoded 5' primer and a J-beta primer mix. One entry per CDR3 protein results from TCRdb running MiXCR on the 5' RACE reads. The sample includes approximately 800,000 distinct CDR3 sequences, 53% of them seen just once. Material: blood. The receptors here all came from an elderly man in good health.

The chain recombines TRBV6-5 with TRBJ1-5; tentative D call: TRBD1 (6 bases). Trimming took 2 bases from V and 7 from J, leaving 9 bases between them. Germline V gene lookup returns CDR1 MNHEY and CDR2 SVGAGI. This CDR3 contains 13 residues. CDR3 protein: CASSYGGQQPQHF. The CDR3 bases are TGTGCCAGCAGTTACGGGGGGCAACAGCCCCAGCATTTT.

The rearrangement uses TRBV20-1 and TRBJ2-1, with D possibly TRBD2 on 6 matching bases. Trimming removed 0 bases at V and 8 bases at J, with 26 bases between. The CDR3 spans 18 residues. Germline loops: CDR1 DFQATT, CDR2 SNEGSKA (reference sequence). CDR3 in DNA: TGCAGTGCTAGAGATCCGGCAGCGGGCAGCCTTAAGGTCGATGAGCAGTTCTTC. Protein: CSARDPAAGSLKVDEQFF.

J is TRBJ2-5 and V is TRBV5-1; D possibly uses TRBD1 or TRBD2 (5 bases each). The CDR3 runs 15 residues. CDR1 and CDR2 (germline): SGHRS, YFSETQ. V was trimmed by 2 bases and J by 1 base, leaving 12 bases between them. CDR3 coding DNA: TGCGCCAGCAGCTTAAGTGGTGGGGGCCAAGAGACCCAGTACTTC. It yields the protein CASSLSGGGQETQYF.

This sequence joins TRBV5-1 and TRBJ2-3; D is uncertain. The CDR3 extends over 13 amino acids. Deletions cut 0 bases from V and 14 bases from J, with 16 bases between. The germline V gene encodes CDR1 SGHRS and CDR2 YFSETQ. In DNA, the CDR3 is TGCGCCAGCAGCTTGGATGGGCATAGATACGCGTATTTT. Amino acids: CASSLDGHRYAYF. The full variable domain, rest sourced from reference TRBV5-1 and TRBJ2-3, is KAGVTQTPRYLIKTRGQQVTLSCSPISGHRSVSWYQQTPGQGLQFLFEYFSETQRNKGNFPGRFSGRQFSNSRSEMNVSTLELGDSALYLCASSLDGHRYAYFGPGTRLTVL.

The chain has TRBV10-3 and TRBJ2-1, with a tentative D call TRBD1 (6 bases). The CDR3 is 13 amino acids. The V gene's germline CDR1 is ENHRY and CDR2 SYGVKD. V was pared by 0 bases and J by 9 bases, with 9 bases between. CDR3 residues: CAISESSGVEQFF. In nucleotides, the CDR3 is TGTGCCATCAGTGAGTCATCAGGGGTTGAGCAGTTCTTC.

This chain connects TRBV29-1 to TRBJ1-1, with 9 bases aligning to TRBD1. CDR3 length equals 15 residues. Germline V gene data show CDR1 as SQVTM and CDR2 as ANQGSEA. With 5 bases clipped from V and 1 base from J, the junction kept 8 bases outside the gene matches. In DNA form, the CDR3 reads TGCAGCGTTCAATACAGGGGGCTGGCGAACACTGAAGCTTTCTTT. Its protein product is CSVQYRGLANTEAFF.

The V gene is TRBV4-2, the J gene TRBJ1-1; D might be TRBD1 (5 bases). Germline CDR1 and CDR2: LGHNA and YNFKEQ. Deletions cut 0 bases from V and 8 bases from J, with 10 bases between. The CDR3 consists of 13 residues. The DNA for the CDR3 is TGTGCCAGCAGCCAAGATCAGGGCTTGGAAGCTTTCTTT. Encoded protein: CASSQDQGLEAFF.

On this clonotype itself: A much larger clone differs by one base, so this may be a read error. V gene TRBV29-1 combines with J gene TRBJ2-1, with D perhaps TRBD2 (5 bases). The DNA matches TRBJ2-7 better at its end, which makes the J call doubtful. Germline CDR1 reads SQVTM; CDR2 reads ANQGSEA. This CDR3 region has 15 residues. CDR3 DNA: TGCAGCGTTGAAGATGGAGCGGATACCTACAATGAGCAGTACTTC. Its protein is CSVEDGADTYNEQYF.